The 23 T cell receptor beta chains below all came from one sample that was sequenced in a study of T cell repertoires in cytomegalovirus infection. TCRdb processed the reads anew with MiXCR; each CDR3 protein has one entry. The data contain roughly 920,000 distinct CDR3 sequences, approximately 31% of them singletons. Antigens of these TCRs are unknown. Here the sequenced sample was cultured CD8+ T cells from PBMCs, taken from culture after CMV antigen stimulation. The receptors stem from a human donor in good health (CMV status not recorded). Some clones in this sample may be carry-over from other donors' samples.

The gene calls are TRBV6-5 and TRBJ2-5; 7 bases are a match to TRBD1. Germline V gene data show CDR1 as MNHEY and CDR2 as SVGAGI. V was pared by 2 bases and J by 2 bases, with 5 bases of the junction left unmatched. The CDR3 runs to 15 residues. For the CDR3, the DNA is TGTGCCAGCAGTTACAGGGGGCAAGTACAAGAGACCCAGTACTTC. Protein: CASSYRGQVQETQYF.

As regards this clonotype: One end of the junction varies from germline; a read error may be responsible. J is TRBJ1-1 and V is TRBV7-9, with D maybe TRBD1 (6 bases). CDR3 size: 16 residues. Germline V gene lookup returns CDR1 SEHNR and CDR2 FQNEAQ (reference sequence). In nucleotides, the CDR3 is TGTGCCAGCAGTTCTAGTACATTAACAGGGAACCCTGAAGCTTTCTTT. Translated, it gives CASSSSTLTGNPEAFF. The full variable domain, rest sourced from reference TRBV7-9 and TRBJ1-1, is DTGVSQNPRHKITKRGQNVTFRCDPISEHNRLYWYRQTLGQGPEFLTYFQNEAQLEKSRLLSDRFSAERPKGSFSTLEIQRTEQGDSAMYLCASSSSTLTGNPEAFFGQGTRLTVV.

The gene calls are TRBV5-5 and TRBJ2-1, with a tentative D call TRBD1 (5 bases). CDR3 length equals 17 residues. Looked up from germline, CDR1 is SGHKS and CDR2 is YYEKEE (reference sequence). V was cut by 0 bases and J by 10 bases, with 23 bases left in between. In DNA, the CDR3 is TGTGCCAGCAGCTTGGGAATTTATCAGGGCCCCACCTCCGAGCAGTTCTTC. Its translation is CASSLGIYQGPTSEQFF.

This chain joins TRBV6-1 and TRBJ1-2, with D possibly TRBD1 on 5 matching bases. In germline, CDR1 is MNHNS, CDR2 SASEGT. The CDR3 has 16 amino acids. Trimming removed 5 bases from V and 3 bases from J, with 19 bases in between. The CDR3 nucleotides are TGTGCCAGCAGTTCTCCGGGGGGGGGAGAGCACTATGGCTACACCTTC. Translated, it gives CASSSPGGGEHYGYTF.

This clonotype was picked up a small number of times. This rearrangement joins TRBV2 to TRBJ2-3; 9 nucleotides align to TRBD1. V was pared by 3 bases and J by 2 bases, with 6 bases of the junction left unmatched. This CDR3 comprises 16 residues. Germline assignment: CDR1 SNHLY and CDR2 FYNNEI. The CDR3 DNA reads TGTGCCAGCAGTGACCACAGGGGGCTACTCACAGATACGCAGTATTTT. It is translated as CASSDHRGLLTDTQYF.

The V gene is TRBV5-6, the J gene TRBJ2-4; possibly TRBD1 for D (8 bases). Trimming pared 4 bases from V and 1 base from J, leaving 15 bases between. The CDR3 is 16 residues long. Germline assignment: CDR1 SGHDT and CDR2 YYEEEE. The CDR3 nucleotides read TGTGCCAGCAGCGCCTACAGGGGGGGGGCCAAAAACATTCAGTACTTC. Residues: CASSAYRGGAKNIQYF.

This clonotype was seen a handful of times. The rearrangement links TRBV4-1 to TRBJ2-2; no reliable D call. The CDR3 runs to 15 residues. The V gene's germline CDR1 is MGHRA and CDR2 YSYEKL. V was clipped by 4 bases and J by 9 bases, with 18 bases between them. The CDR3 protein is CASSLRTDATRELFF. Here the CDR3 DNA reads TGCGCCAGCAGCCTTCGGACGGACGCCACGCGGGAGCTGTTTTTT.

This chain links TRBV7-9 with TRBJ2-2; 9 bases fit TRBD1. The CDR3 extends over 15 amino acids. The ends lost 5 bases at V and 6 bases at J; junction bases unmatched: 7. The germline gives CDR1 SEHNR, CDR2 FQNEAQ (reference sequence). The chain's CDR3 is CASSPDRGVAGELFF. The CDR3 nucleotides read TGTGCCAGCAGCCCGGACAGGGGAGTCGCCGGGGAGCTGTTTTTT.

This clonotype has more than one count but fewer than ten. The gene calls are TRBV29-1 and TRBJ2-4; D perhaps matches TRBD1 (5 bases). The CDR3 extends over 11 amino acids. Germline CDR1 and CDR2: SQVTM and ANQGSEA. Trimming removed 5 bases from V and 8 bases from J, with 10 bases in between. This chain's CDR3 is CSVHQGYIQYF. CDR3 nucleotides: TGCAGCGTTCATCAGGGTTACATTCAGTACTTC.

The genes are TRBV7-2 and TRBJ2-7; no clear D. CDR1 is SGHTA, CDR2 FQGNSA, per germline. The V gene lost 6 bases and the J gene lost 6 bases, with 9 bases spanning the gap. The CDR3 consists of 11 residues. CDR3 sequence: CASSNGGEQYV. The CDR3 bases are TGTGCCAGCAGTAACGGCGGCGAGCAGTACGTC.

The rearrangement links TRBV12-3 or TRBV12-4 to TRBJ2-2, with a possible D match to TRBD1 (6 bases). The CDR3 spans 14 residues. V was trimmed by 3 bases and J by 6 bases, leaving 11 bases between them. As DNA, the CDR3 is TGTGCCAGCAGTTTCCACAGGGCCGCCGGGGAGCTGTTTTTT. Its translation is CASSFHRAAGELFF.

The chain uses TRBV4-1 and TRBJ1-1; D gene ambiguous. Germline V gives CDR1 MGHRA, CDR2 YSYEKL. This CDR3 spans 14 amino acids. Between the trimmed V and J ends, which lost 4 bases and 1 base, there was a span of 10 bases. CDR3: CASSLRWANTEAFF. The CDR3 region has the DNA TGCGCCAGCAGCCTACGGTGGGCGAACACTGAAGCTTTCTTT.

V usage is TRBV6-5 and J usage is TRBJ2-2; D unresolved. CDR1 is MNHEY and CDR2 is SVGAGI in the germline V gene. The CDR3 runs to 14 residues. V gave up 0 bases and J gave up 7 bases, with 9 bases separating them. CDR3 in DNA: TGTGCCAGCAGTTACTCGCTGTACGGCGGGGAGCTGTTTTTT. This encodes CASSYSLYGGELFF.

The chain recombines TRBV7-2 with TRBJ2-7; 10 bases agree with TRBD2. There are 18 residues in the CDR3. Germline V gene data show CDR1 as SGHTA and CDR2 as FQGNSA. Losses at the gene ends were 1 base for V and 6 bases for J; bases not matched to a gene: 15. CDR3 DNA sequence: TGTGCCAGCAGCTTAGTTGGGGGTATAGCGGGGGGTGCCATCGAGCAGTACTTC. It yields the protein CASSLVGGIAGGAIEQYF.

In its sample, this clonotype was seen once. This chain connects TRBV7-4 to TRBJ1-1; 10 positions match TRBD1. The CDR3 covers 15 residues. Germline CDR1 reads SGHVT; CDR2 reads SQSDAQ. The V segment lost 3 bases and the J segment 6 bases; nucleotides outside the gene matches: 7. CDR3 in DNA: TGTGCCAGCAGCTTTTACGGACAGGGGGATCCTGAAGCTTTCTTT. It is translated as CASSFYGQGDPEAFF.

V is TRBV5-1 and J is TRBJ1-2, with 9 bases lining up with TRBD1. Trimming removed 0 bases from V and 8 bases from J; junction bases left unmatched: 8. The CDR3 sequence is 15 residues long. CDR1 and CDR2 from the germline V gene are SGHRS and YFSETQ. This CDR3 is CASSLADRGMEGYTF. In DNA, the CDR3 is TGCGCCAGCAGCTTGGCGGACAGGGGAATGGAGGGCTACACCTTC.

This clonotype came up many times. The chain is built from TRBV7-9 and TRBJ2-7, with 7 bases lining up with TRBD2. There are 15 residues in the CDR3. Germline V gene data show CDR1 as SEHNR and CDR2 as FQNEAQ (reference sequence). Losses at the gene ends were 5 bases for V and 4 bases for J; bases not matched to a gene: 11. The DNA for the CDR3 is TGTGCCAGCAGCGCCCCAGGGAACGGGAGGTACGAGCAGTACTTC. Amino acids: CASSAPGNGRYEQYF.

To note about this clonotype: This may be a read error: a much more frequent sequence differs by one nucleotide. The V call is TRBV12-3 or TRBV12-4, the J call TRBJ1-1; 7 nucleotides align to TRBD1. The CDR3 totals 14 residues. J lost 4 bases, V lost 4 bases, and 6 bases had no gene match. CDR3 nucleotide sequence: TGTGCCAGCAGTTCCGGGACAGAGGCCACTGAAGCTTTCTTT. Translated: CASSSGTEATEAFF.

Only a few counts were recorded for this clonotype. The chain employs TRBV10-2 and TRBJ1-5, with D perhaps matching TRBD1 (6 bases). Trimming pared 4 bases from V and 0 bases from J, leaving 10 bases between. CDR1 is WSHSY, CDR2 SAAADI, per germline. The length of the CDR3 is 15 residues. CDR3 in DNA: TGCGCCAGCAGTGCAGGGGACTATAGCAATCAGCCCCAGCATTTT. It translates to CASSAGDYSNQPQHF.

This clonotype has at least ten counts. This chain joins TRBV7-6 and TRBJ2-1; D is perhaps TRBD1 (6 bases). The V and J ends lost 1 base and 4 bases respectively, with 14 bases between them. CDR1 is SGHVS, CDR2 FNYEAQ, per germline. This CDR3 is 16 amino acids long. Written as DNA, the CDR3 is TGTGCCAGCAGCTTAGGTTGGTCAGGGGCGTACAATGAGCAGTTCTTC. This codes for CASSLGWSGAYNEQFF.

The rearrangement links TRBV23-1 to TRBJ2-1; D possibly corresponds to TRBD2 (5 bases). TRBV23-1 is an ORF; its function is uncertain. The CDR3 has 16 amino acids. Trimming took off 3 bases at V and 7 bases at J, with 19 bases between the two ends. For the CDR3, the DNA is TGCGCCAGCAGTCACCACCGGGCCCCGGGGAGAAATGAGCAGTTCTTC. Residues: CASSHHRAPGRNEQFF.

In its sample, this clonotype was seen a few times. This sequence joins TRBV6-2 or TRBV6-3 and TRBJ1-6; D perhaps matches TRBD1 (6 bases). This CDR3 contains 19 residues. The germline gives CDR1 MNHEY, CDR2 SVGEGT. V was pared by 6 bases and J by 8 bases, with 29 bases between. In DNA, the CDR3 is TGTGCCAGCAGCTTCCCCTCCTACAGGGTAGAGGACTTTGATTCACCCCTCCACTTT. It codes for CASSFPSYRVEDFDSPLHF.

This clonotype has more than one count but fewer than ten. The chain combines TRBV4-3 with TRBJ1-1; 9 bases are shared with TRBD1. Germline-derived CDR1 and CDR2 are LGHNA and YSLEER. V trimming: 5 bases; J trimming: 4 bases; junction bases outside the gene matches: 8. This CDR3 region has 15 residues. In nucleotides, the CDR3 is TGCGCCAGCAGCGCCGGGACAGGGTGGGGCACTGAAGCTTTCTTT. The encoded protein is CASSAGTGWGTEAFF.